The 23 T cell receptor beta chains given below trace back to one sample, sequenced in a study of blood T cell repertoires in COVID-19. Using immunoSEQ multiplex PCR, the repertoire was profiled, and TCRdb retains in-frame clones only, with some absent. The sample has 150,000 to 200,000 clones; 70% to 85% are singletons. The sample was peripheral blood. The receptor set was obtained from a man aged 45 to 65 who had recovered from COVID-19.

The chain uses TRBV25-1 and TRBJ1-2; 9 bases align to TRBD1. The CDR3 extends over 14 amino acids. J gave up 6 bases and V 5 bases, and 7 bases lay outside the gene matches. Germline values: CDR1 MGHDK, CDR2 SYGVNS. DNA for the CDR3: TGTGCCAGCAGTTCGTCCCGGGACAGGGATGGCTACACCTTC. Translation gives CASSSSRDRDGYTF.

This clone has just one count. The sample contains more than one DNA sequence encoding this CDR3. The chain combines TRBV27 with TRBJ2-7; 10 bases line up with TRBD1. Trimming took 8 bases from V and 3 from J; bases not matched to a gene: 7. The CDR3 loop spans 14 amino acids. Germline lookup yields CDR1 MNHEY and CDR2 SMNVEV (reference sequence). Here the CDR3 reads CASSTGTGVYEQYF. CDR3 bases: TGTGCCAGCTCGACCGGGACAGGGGTCTACGAGCAGTACTTC.

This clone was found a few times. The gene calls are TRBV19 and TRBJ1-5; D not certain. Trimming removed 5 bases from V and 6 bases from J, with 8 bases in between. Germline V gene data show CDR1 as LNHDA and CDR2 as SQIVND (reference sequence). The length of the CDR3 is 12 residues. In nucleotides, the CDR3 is TGTGCCAGTAGTGCTCGGGGTCAGCCCCAGCATTTT. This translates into CASSARGQPQHF.

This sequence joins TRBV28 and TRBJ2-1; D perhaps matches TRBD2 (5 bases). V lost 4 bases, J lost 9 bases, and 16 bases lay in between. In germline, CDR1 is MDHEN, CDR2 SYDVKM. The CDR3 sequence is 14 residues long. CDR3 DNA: TGTGCCAGCAGTTATTGGACTGGGCGATCTGAGCAGTTCTTC. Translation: CASSYWTGRSEQFF.

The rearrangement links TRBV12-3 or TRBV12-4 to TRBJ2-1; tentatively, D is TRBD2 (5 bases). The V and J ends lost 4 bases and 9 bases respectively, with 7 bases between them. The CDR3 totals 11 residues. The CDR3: CASSSRGEQFF. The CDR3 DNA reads TGTGCCAGCAGTTCCCGGGGTGAGCAGTTCTTC.

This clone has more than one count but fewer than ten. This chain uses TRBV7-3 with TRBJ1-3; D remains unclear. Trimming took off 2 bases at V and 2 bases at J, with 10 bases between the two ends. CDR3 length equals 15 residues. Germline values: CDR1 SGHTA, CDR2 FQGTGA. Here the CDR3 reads CASSLSGGTGNTIYF. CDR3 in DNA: TGTGCCAGCAGCTTATCGGGAGGCACTGGAAACACCATATATTTT.

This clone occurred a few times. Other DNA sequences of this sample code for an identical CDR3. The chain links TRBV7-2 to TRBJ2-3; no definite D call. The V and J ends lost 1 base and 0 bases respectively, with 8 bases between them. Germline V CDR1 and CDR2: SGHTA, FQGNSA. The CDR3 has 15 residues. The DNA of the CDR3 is TGTGCCAGCAGCTTAGGACTCCCTAGCACAGATACGCAGTATTTT. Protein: CASSLGLPSTDTQYF.

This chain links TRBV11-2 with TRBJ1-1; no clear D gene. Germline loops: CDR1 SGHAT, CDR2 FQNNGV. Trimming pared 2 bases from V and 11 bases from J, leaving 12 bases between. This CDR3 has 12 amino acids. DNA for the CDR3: TGTGCCAGCAGCTTAACGGGAGGTGAGGCTTTCTTT. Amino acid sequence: CASSLTGGEAFF.

The CDR3 is CASTRPHIFRLTGELFF. The DNA for the CDR3 is TGTGCCAGCACCCGCCCTCACATCTTTCGTTTGACCGGGGAGCTGTTTTTT. The chain carries TRBV27 and TRBJ2-2; D not certain. V was clipped by 7 bases and J by 5 bases, with 23 bases between them. Germline CDR1 MNHEY, CDR2 SMNVEV (reference sequence). The CDR3 contains 17 residues.

CDR3 coding DNA: TGTGCCAGCATAAGAGGACAGAGCAATCAGCCCCAGCATTTT. This codes for CASIRGQSNQPQHF. The chain recombines TRBV6-6 with TRBJ1-5, with D tentatively TRBD1 (6 bases). The V gene lost 7 bases and the J gene lost 1 base, with 11 bases spanning the gap. The CDR3 runs 14 residues. Looked up from germline, CDR1 is MNHNY and CDR2 is SVGAGI (reference sequence).

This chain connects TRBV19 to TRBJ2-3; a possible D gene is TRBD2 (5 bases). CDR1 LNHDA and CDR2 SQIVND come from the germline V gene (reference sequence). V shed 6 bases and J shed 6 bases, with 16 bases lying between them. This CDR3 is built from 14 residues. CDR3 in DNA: TGTGCCAGTAGCCGAAAGACGGGCGGGGATACGCAGTATTTT. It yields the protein CASSRKTGGDTQYF. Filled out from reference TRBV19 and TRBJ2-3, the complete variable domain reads DGGITQSPKYLFRKEGQNVTLSCEQNLNHDAMYWYRQDPGQGLRLIYYSQIVNDFQKGDIAEGYSVSREKKESFPLTVTSAQKNPTAFYLCASSRKTGGDTQYFGPGTRLTVL.

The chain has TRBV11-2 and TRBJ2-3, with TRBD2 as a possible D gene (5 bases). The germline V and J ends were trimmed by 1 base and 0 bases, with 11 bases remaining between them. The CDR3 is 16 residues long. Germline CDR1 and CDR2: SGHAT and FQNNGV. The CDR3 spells CASSLVAGLSTDTQYF. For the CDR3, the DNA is TGTGCCAGCAGCTTAGTGGCGGGCTTGAGCACAGATACGCAGTATTTT.

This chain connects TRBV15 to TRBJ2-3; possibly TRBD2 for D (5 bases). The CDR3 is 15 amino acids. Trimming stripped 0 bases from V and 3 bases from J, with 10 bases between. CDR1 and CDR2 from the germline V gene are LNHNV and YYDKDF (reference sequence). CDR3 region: CATSRDFAGTDTQYF. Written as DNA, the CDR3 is TGTGCCACCAGCAGAGATTTCGCGGGTACAGATACGCAGTATTTT.

The CDR3 sequence: CASSTGTASGNTIYF. The CDR3 DNA is TGTGCCAGTAGTACCGGGACAGCCTCTGGAAACACCATATATTTT. This sequence joins TRBV19 and TRBJ1-3; 7 bases map to TRBD1. The V and J ends lost 4 bases and 0 bases, in that order; junction bases with no gene match: 3. This CDR3 spans 15 amino acids. Germline values: CDR1 LNHDA, CDR2 SQIVND (reference sequence).

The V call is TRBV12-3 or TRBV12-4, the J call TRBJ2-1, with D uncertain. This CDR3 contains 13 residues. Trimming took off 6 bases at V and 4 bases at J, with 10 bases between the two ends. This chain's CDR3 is CASRPSGYNEQFF. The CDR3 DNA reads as TGTGCCAGCAGACCTTCCGGGTACAATGAGCAGTTCTTC.

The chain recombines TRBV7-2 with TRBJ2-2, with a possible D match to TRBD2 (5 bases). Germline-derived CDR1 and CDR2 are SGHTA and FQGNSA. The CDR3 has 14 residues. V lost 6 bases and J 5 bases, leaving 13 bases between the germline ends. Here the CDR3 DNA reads TGTGCCAGCAGGCCAAGCGGACTTACCGGGGAGCTGTTTTTT. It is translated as CASRPSGLTGELFF.

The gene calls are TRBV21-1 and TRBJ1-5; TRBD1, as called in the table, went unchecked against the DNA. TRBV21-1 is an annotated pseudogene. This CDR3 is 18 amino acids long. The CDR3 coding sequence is TGTGCCAGCAGCAAAGTTAGGACAGGGGGCTTAGGCAATCAGCCCCAGCATTTT. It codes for CASSKVRTGGLGNQPQHF.

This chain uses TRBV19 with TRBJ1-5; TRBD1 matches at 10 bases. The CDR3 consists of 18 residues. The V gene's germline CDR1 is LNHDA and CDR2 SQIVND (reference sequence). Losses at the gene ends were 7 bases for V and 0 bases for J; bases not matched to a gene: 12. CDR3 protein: CASTDRGASFYSNQPQHF. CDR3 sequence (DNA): TGTGCCAGTACGGACAGGGGGGCAAGTTTTTATAGCAATCAGCCCCAGCATTTT.

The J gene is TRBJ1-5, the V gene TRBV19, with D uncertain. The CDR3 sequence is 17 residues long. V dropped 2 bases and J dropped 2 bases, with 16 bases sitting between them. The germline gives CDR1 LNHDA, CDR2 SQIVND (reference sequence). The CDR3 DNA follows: TGTGCCAGTAGTATACCCAGGAACACACTCGGCAATCAGCCCCAGCATTTT. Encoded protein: CASSIPRNTLGNQPQHF.

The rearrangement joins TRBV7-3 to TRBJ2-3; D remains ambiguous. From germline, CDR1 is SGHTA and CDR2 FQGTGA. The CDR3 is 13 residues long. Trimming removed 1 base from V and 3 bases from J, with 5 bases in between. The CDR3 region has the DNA TGTGCCAGCAGCTTAATTCCTACAGATACGCAGTATTTT. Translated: CASSLIPTDTQYF.

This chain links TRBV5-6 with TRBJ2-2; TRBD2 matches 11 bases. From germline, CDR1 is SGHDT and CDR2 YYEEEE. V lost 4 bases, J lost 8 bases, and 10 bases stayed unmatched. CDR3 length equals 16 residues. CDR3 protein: CASSPPSGRSRGELFF. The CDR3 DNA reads TGTGCCAGCAGCCCCCCTAGCGGGAGGTCAAGGGGGGAGCTGTTTTTT. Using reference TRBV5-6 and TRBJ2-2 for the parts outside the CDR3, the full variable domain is DAGVTQSPTHLIKTRGQQVTLRCSPKSGHDTVSWYQQALGQGPQFIFQYYEEEERQRGNFPDRFSGHQFPNYSSELNVNALLLGDSALYLCASSPPSGRSRGELFFGEGSRLTVL.

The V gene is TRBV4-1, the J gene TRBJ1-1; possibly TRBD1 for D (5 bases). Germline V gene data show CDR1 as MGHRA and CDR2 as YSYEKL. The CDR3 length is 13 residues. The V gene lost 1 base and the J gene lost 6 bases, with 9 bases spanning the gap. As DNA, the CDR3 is TGCGCCAGCAGCCAAGGACAGTTCCCTGAAGCTTTCTTT. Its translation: CASSQGQFPEAFF.

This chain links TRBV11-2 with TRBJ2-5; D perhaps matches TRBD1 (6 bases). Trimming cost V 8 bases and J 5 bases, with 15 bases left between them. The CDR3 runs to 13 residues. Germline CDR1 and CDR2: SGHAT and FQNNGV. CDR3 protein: CASQSGQGETQYF. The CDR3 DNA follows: TGTGCCAGCCAAAGTGGGCAGGGGGAGACCCAGTACTTC.